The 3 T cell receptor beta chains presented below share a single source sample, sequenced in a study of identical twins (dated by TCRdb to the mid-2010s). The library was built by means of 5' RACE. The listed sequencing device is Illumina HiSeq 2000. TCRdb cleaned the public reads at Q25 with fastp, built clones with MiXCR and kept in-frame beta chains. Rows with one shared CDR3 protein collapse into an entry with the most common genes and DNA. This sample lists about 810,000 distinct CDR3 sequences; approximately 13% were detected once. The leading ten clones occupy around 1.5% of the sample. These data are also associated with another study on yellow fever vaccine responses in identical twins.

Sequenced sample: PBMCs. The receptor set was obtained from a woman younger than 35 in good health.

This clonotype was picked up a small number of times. The CDR3 spells CASSARDTSNTGELFF. The CDR3 region has the DNA TGTGCCAGCAGTGCAAGGGACACCTCGAACACCGGGGAGCTGTTTTTT. The V and J genes are TRBV28 and TRBJ2-2; TRBD1 might be the D (6 bases). The CDR3 contains 16 residues. Germline V CDR1 and CDR2: MDHEN, SYDVKM. V was shortened by 5 bases and J by 0 bases, with 13 bases between the two germline ends.

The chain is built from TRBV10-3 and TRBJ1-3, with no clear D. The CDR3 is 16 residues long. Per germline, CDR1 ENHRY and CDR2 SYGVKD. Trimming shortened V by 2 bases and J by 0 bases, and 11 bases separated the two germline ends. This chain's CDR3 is CAISEDMPSSGNTIYF. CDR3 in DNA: TGTGCCATCAGTGAGGATATGCCTAGCTCTGGAAACACCATATATTTT.

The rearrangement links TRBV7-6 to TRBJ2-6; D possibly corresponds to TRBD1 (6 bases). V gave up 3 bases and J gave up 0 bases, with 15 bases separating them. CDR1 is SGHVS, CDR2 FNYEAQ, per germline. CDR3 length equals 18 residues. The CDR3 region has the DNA TGTGCCAGCAGCTTGGAAGGACAGTCAAACTCTGGGGCCAACGTCCTGACTTTC. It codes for CASSLEGQSNSGANVLTF.